The rows below give T cell receptor beta chains drawn from one sample of a study of blood T cell repertoires in COVID-19. Sequencing used immunoSEQ multiplex PCR; TCRdb keeps in-frame clones, though not all of them. Of about 250,000 clones detected, about four fifths appear once; the ten largest clones hold under 4.5%. The sequencing input was peripheral blood. These receptors were obtained from a man aged 50 or older with acute or convalescent COVID-19. Both conserved end residues are part of each CDR3. The order of the fields is CDR3 length, J gene, clone size, D gene, V gene, CDR3 protein, CDR3 DNA. A D gene is named only where the DNA matches it firmly. Size is omitted from some rows. Given values are once, few, many or a class for expanded clones.

cdr3_length: 14; j_call: TRBJ2-1; clone_size: once; d_call: .; v_call: TRBV19; cdr3_aa: CASQEGGSYNEQFF; cdr3_nt: TGTGCCAGCCAAGAGGGGGGGTCCTACAATGAGCAGTTCTTC
cdr3_length: 13; j_call: TRBJ2-3; clone_size: .; d_call: TRBD1; v_call: TRBV2; cdr3_aa: CASAGTGRDTQYF; cdr3_nt: TGTGCCAGCGCCGGGACAGGGCGAGACACGCAGTATTTT
cdr3_length: 15; j_call: TRBJ1-2; clone_size: .; d_call: .; v_call: TRBV4-1; cdr3_aa: CASSLPSGLHYGYTF; cdr3_nt: TGCGCCAGCAGCCTACCTTCCGGACTGCACTATGGCTACACCTTC
cdr3_length: 14; j_call: TRBJ2-2; clone_size: .; d_call: TRBD2; v_call: TRBV27; cdr3_aa: CASSSVAGPRELFF; cdr3_nt: TGTGCCAGCAGTTCTGTAGCGGGACCTAGGGAGCTGTTTTTT
cdr3_length: 16; j_call: TRBJ2-3; clone_size: .; d_call: TRBD1; v_call: TRBV18; cdr3_aa: CASSLAGTGIADTQYF; cdr3_nt: TGTGCCAGCTCACTAGCCGGGACAGGAATTGCAGATACGCAGTATTTT
cdr3_length: 16; j_call: TRBJ1-5; clone_size: .; d_call: TRBD1; v_call: TRBV30; cdr3_aa: CACKGGDRYSNQPQHF; cdr3_nt: TGTGCCTGTAAAGGTGGGGACAGATATAGCAATCAGCCCCAGCATTTT
cdr3_length: 14; j_call: TRBJ2-1; clone_size: .; d_call: TRBD1; v_call: TRBV6-5; cdr3_aa: CASSTGGLYNEQFF; cdr3_nt: TGTGCCAGCAGTACAGGGGGCCTCTACAATGAGCAGTTCTTC
cdr3_length: 15; j_call: TRBJ2-7; clone_size: .; d_call: .; v_call: TRBV5-1; cdr3_aa: CASSLNPSLNYEQYF; cdr3_nt: TGCGCCAGCAGCTTGAATCCTAGCCTGAACTACGAGCAGTACTTC
cdr3_length: 13; j_call: TRBJ1-2; clone_size: .; d_call: .; v_call: TRBV7-8; cdr3_aa: CASSKDNNYGYTF; cdr3_nt: TGTGCCAGCAGCAAGGACAATAACTATGGCTACACCTTC
cdr3_length: 19; j_call: TRBJ2-3; clone_size: .; d_call: TRBD1; v_call: TRBV5-1; cdr3_aa: CASSLGRGSVQGVTDTQYF; cdr3_nt: TGCGCCAGCAGCTTAGGGCGCGGATCCGTCCAGGGGGTAACAGATACGCAGTATTTT
cdr3_length: 16; j_call: TRBJ1-4; clone_size: .; d_call: .; v_call: TRBV2; cdr3_aa: CASSDASTGYDEKLFF; cdr3_nt: TGTGCCAGCAGTGACGCTTCAACAGGGTACGACGAAAAACTGTTTTTT
cdr3_length: 16; j_call: TRBJ2-3; clone_size: .; d_call: TRBD1; v_call: TRBV9; cdr3_aa: CASSATGGSLADTQYF; cdr3_nt: TGTGCCAGCAGCGCGACAGGGGGCAGTCTGGCAGATACGCAGTATTTT
cdr3_length: 14; j_call: TRBJ2-1; clone_size: .; d_call: .; v_call: TRBV7-9; cdr3_aa: CASSLESSYNEQFF; cdr3_nt: TGTGCCAGCAGCTTAGAGAGCTCCTACAATGAGCAGTTCTTC
cdr3_length: 15; j_call: TRBJ1-2; clone_size: .; d_call: TRBD1; v_call: TRBV6-4; cdr3_aa: CASRYSGTDNYGYTF; cdr3_nt: TGTGCCAGCAGATACTCCGGGACAGATAACTATGGCTACACCTTC
cdr3_length: 15; j_call: TRBJ2-7; clone_size: .; d_call: TRBD1; v_call: TRBV19; cdr3_aa: CASSITGRGIDEQYF; cdr3_nt: TGTGCCAGTAGTATAACGGGCAGGGGGATCGACGAGCAGTACTTC
cdr3_length: 15; j_call: TRBJ1-5; clone_size: .; d_call: TRBD1; v_call: TRBV6-1; cdr3_aa: CASSEPDRGDQPQHF; cdr3_nt: TGTGCCAGCAGTGAACCTGACAGGGGGGATCAGCCCCAGCATTTT
cdr3_length: 16; j_call: TRBJ1-4; clone_size: .; d_call: TRBD1; v_call: TRBV18; cdr3_aa: CASSPGTDRVNEKLFF; cdr3_nt: TGTGCCAGCTCACCAGGGACAGACAGGGTTAATGAAAAACTGTTTTTT
cdr3_length: 12; j_call: TRBJ2-3; clone_size: .; d_call: .; v_call: TRBV11-2; cdr3_aa: CASSLRDQQQYF; cdr3_nt: TGTGCCAGCAGCCTTAGAGACCAACAGCAATATTTT
cdr3_length: 15; j_call: TRBJ2-7; clone_size: .; d_call: .; v_call: TRBV5-1; cdr3_aa: CASRGAGAPTYEQYF; cdr3_nt: TGCGCCAGCAGGGGGGCGGGGGCGCCCACCTACGAGCAGTACTTC
cdr3_length: 16; j_call: TRBJ2-5; clone_size: .; d_call: .; v_call: TRBV15; cdr3_aa: CATSTLYPSPQETQYF; cdr3_nt: TGTGCCACCAGCACACTATATCCGTCCCCCCAAGAGACCCAGTACTTC
cdr3_length: 12; j_call: TRBJ2-3; clone_size: .; d_call: TRBD2; v_call: TRBV2; cdr3_aa: CALSGGTDTQYF; cdr3_nt: TGTGCCCTCAGCGGGGGCACAGATACGCAGTATTTT
cdr3_length: 15; j_call: TRBJ2-7; clone_size: .; d_call: .; v_call: TRBV2; cdr3_aa: CASSEALRGNHEQYF; cdr3_nt: TGTGCCAGCAGTGAAGCGCTTCGGGGGAACCACGAGCAGTACTTC